The present entry profiles one T cell receptor (beta chain) with its context. The authors' processing: Using reference gene primer amplification, nucleated cell counts were estimated. Using immunoSEQ multiplex PCR, the repertoire was profiled, and TCRdb retains in-frame clones only, with some absent. V, J and clone size are taken as reported in that table, and D and trimming were inferred from the DNA itself. The data contain some 220,000 clones, 84% of them seen just once; the ten biggest clones take up roughly 4%. The CDR3 loop spans 15 amino acids. Germline-derived CDR1 and CDR2 are LGHDT and YNNKEL (reference sequence). Trimming stripped 7 bases from V and 6 bases from J, with 16 bases between. The sample is drawn from a study of blood T cell repertoires in COVID-19. Study-wide background: Both acute and convalescent COVID-19 samples were obtained from the United States, Italy and Spain. In each case, the material was cDNA or gDNA derived from T cells, B-cell-depleted T cells, or PBMCs.

The sample was peripheral blood. The V and J genes are TRBV3-1 (or the pseudogene TRBV3-2) and TRBJ1-6; D is unresolved. This clonotype was obtained from a man aged 50 or older with acute or convalescent COVID-19. CDR3 loop: CASTRGESINSPLHF. CDR3 DNA sequence: TGTGCCAGCACCCGCGGCGAGTCCATTAATTCACCCCTCCACTTT.